Presented here are 20 T cell receptor beta chains from one specimen sequenced in a study of CD4 and CD8 cells across lung adenocarcinoma regions (dated by TCRdb to the late 2010s). Receptor libraries were prepared by PCR. TCRdb records HiSeq X Ten as the sequencer. TCRdb itself trimmed the public reads at Q25 with fastp, ran MiXCR and retained productive beta chains. Identical CDR3 protein sequences are pooled into one entry, listed with their most common genes and DNA. The sample records 3,700 or so distinct CDR3 sequences, around 61% of which are singletons. Of the sample, roughly 16% is held by the ten largest clones. Sequencing was performed on CD4+ T cells from the center of a lung tumor. What the cell subset or site label conveys for this sample: tumor center region. The receptors originated from a male donor with lung adenocarcinoma. The CD4 and CD8 labels of this study may be unreliable.

The gene calls are TRBV7-2 and TRBJ2-5, with D unclear. The germline V gene encodes CDR1 SGHTA and CDR2 FQGNSA. The CDR3 is 16 residues long. V was shortened by 3 bases and J by 3 bases, with 17 bases between the two germline ends. This chain's CDR3 is CASSFSAIGSKETQYF. The CDR3 coding sequence is TGTGCCAGCAGCTTTTCCGCCATAGGCAGTAAAGAGACCCAGTACTTC.

V is TRBV11-3 and J is TRBJ2-2; TRBD1 matches at 10 bases. The CDR3 extends over 15 amino acids. Losses at the gene ends were 5 bases for V and 5 bases for J; bases not matched to a gene: 5. From germline, CDR1 is SGHNT and CDR2 YENEEA. CDR3 bases: TGTGCCAGCAGCCACGGACAGGGGGGGACCGGGGAGCTGTTTTTT. This translates into CASSHGQGGTGELFF.

This chain connects TRBV6-1 to TRBJ2-2, with D possibly TRBD1 on 5 matching bases. There are 13 residues in the CDR3. The V gene's germline CDR1 is MNHNS and CDR2 SASEGT. Trimming shortened V by 6 bases and J by 1 base, and 6 bases separated the two germline ends. This CDR3 reads CASSRENTGELFF. In DNA form, the CDR3 reads TGTGCCAGCAGCAGGGAGAACACCGGGGAGCTGTTTTTT.

Details on this clonotype: An end of the junction differs from the germline gene, which may be a read error. The genes are TRBV6-1 and TRBJ2-3, with D perhaps being TRBD1 or TRBD2 (5 bases each). This CDR3 contains 16 residues. Germline V lookup: CDR1 MNHNS, CDR2 SASEGT. CDR3 sequence: CASTETSGDPMGTQYF. The CDR3 DNA is TGTGCCAGCACTGAGACTTCTGGGGACCCTATGGGTACGCAGTATTTC.

The chain has TRBV11-3 and TRBJ2-1; D is tentatively TRBD1 or TRBD2 (7 bases each). The CDR3 is 15 residues long. From germline, CDR1 is SGHNT and CDR2 YENEEA. Between the trimmed V and J ends, which lost 6 bases and 4 bases, there was a span of 16 bases. CDR3 amino acids: CASSKGAGEYNEQFF. In DNA, the CDR3 is TGTGCCAGCAGTAAGGGGGCGGGGGAGTACAATGAGCAGTTCTTC.

V usage is TRBV12-3 or TRBV12-4 and J usage is TRBJ2-5, with D possibly matching TRBD1 (5 bases). The CDR3 runs to 13 residues. Trimming took off 5 bases at V and 5 bases at J, with 12 bases between the two ends. This chain's CDR3 is CASSPGRVETQYF. As DNA, the CDR3 is TGTGCCAGCAGTCCGGGCAGGGTTGAGACCCAGTACTTC.

The V gene is TRBV4-3, the J gene TRBJ2-1, with 8 positions matching TRBD2. The CDR3 has 16 residues. Trimming at V came to 3 bases and at J to 2 bases, leaving 6 bases not matched to a gene. Per germline, CDR1 LGHNA and CDR2 YSLEER. The CDR3 loop reads CASSHDGTSPYNEQFF. The CDR3, as DNA: TGCGCCAGCAGCCATGACGGGACTAGTCCCTACAATGAGCAGTTCTTC.

V is TRBV4-1 and J is TRBJ2-1; D might be TRBD1 or TRBD2, each matching 5 bases. CDR1 MGHRA and CDR2 YSYEKL come from the germline V gene. The CDR3 spans 16 residues. The V end was cut by 0 bases, the J end by 6 bases, with 15 bases between. The CDR3 DNA reads TGCGCCAGCAGCCAAGATCGAACCGGGACGCGCAATGAGCAGTTCTTC. Translation gives CASSQDRTGTRNEQFF.

By share of the sample, this clonotype is medium-sized. CDR3 DNA sequence: TGTGCCATCAAGGACCGGGAGAACACTGAAGCTTTCTTT. It yields the protein CAIKDRENTEAFF. The rearrangement links TRBV10-3 to TRBJ1-1; D call uncertain. The CDR3 has 13 amino acids. The V gene's germline CDR1 is ENHRY and CDR2 SYGVKD. With 7 bases removed from V and 1 base from J, the gap between germline ends came to 10 bases.

This clonotype showed up just a few times. The rearrangement uses TRBV6-1 and TRBJ2-1, with 9 bases fitting TRBD1. With 7 bases clipped from V and 7 bases from J, the junction kept 11 bases outside the gene matches. This CDR3 is built from 15 residues. The germline V gene encodes CDR1 MNHNS and CDR2 SASEGT. CDR3 bases: TGTGCCAGCACTCCGGGACAGGGCTTACAAAATGAGCAGTTCTTC. Its protein is CASTPGQGLQNEQFF.

The rearrangement uses TRBV6-4 and TRBJ1-5; 9 nucleotides match TRBD1. Trimming removed 7 bases from V and 7 bases from J; junction bases left unmatched: 20. From germline, CDR1 is MRHNA and CDR2 SNTAGT. The CDR3 is made up of 18 amino acids. The CDR3 here is CASNSGYRGREKIQPQHF. CDR3 nucleotides: TGTGCCAGCAATAGCGGGTACAGGGGGCGTGAGAAAATACAGCCCCAGCATTTT.

On this clonotype: One end of the junction is discordant with germline, which a read error may explain. V gene TRBV7-2 combines with J gene TRBJ2-3, with a possible D match to TRBD1 (6 bases). Per the germline V gene, CDR1 is SGHTA and CDR2 is FQGNSA. The CDR3 spans 13 residues. CDR3 loop: CASSLDGTKEQYF. For the CDR3, the DNA is TGTGCCAGCAGCTTAGATGGGACAAAGGAGCAGTACTTT.

This clonotype was found once. J is TRBJ2-1 and V is TRBV7-3; D gene ambiguous. Germline loops: CDR1 SGHTA, CDR2 FQGTGA. The CDR3 consists of 16 residues. V lost 2 bases and J 0 bases, leaving 11 bases between the germline ends. CDR3 in DNA: TGTGCCAGCAGCTTACTTGCGGTAAGCTCCTACAATGAGCAGTTCTTC. This sequence encodes CASSLLAVSSYNEQFF.

The chain links TRBV6-5 to TRBJ1-1, with D possibly TRBD1 on 5 matching bases. The CDR3 spans 13 residues. Between the trimmed V and J ends, which lost 4 bases and 6 bases, there was a span of 12 bases. Per the germline V gene, CDR1 is MNHEY and CDR2 is SVGAGI. The CDR3 DNA reads as TGTGCCAGCAGTTTGGGGGTATGGTCTGAAGCTTTCTTT. This sequence encodes CASSLGVWSEAFF.

The gene calls are TRBV20-1 and TRBJ2-3; TRBD2 aligns across 7 bases. Trimming took 1 base from V and 5 from J; bases not matched to a gene: 3. The CDR3 sequence is 13 residues long. From germline, CDR1 is DFQATT and CDR2 SNEGSKA (reference sequence). The CDR3, as DNA: TGCAGTGCTAGAGTTGGGGGGGGAGATACGCAGTATTTT. Protein sequence: CSARVGGGDTQYF.

The CDR3: CASSVTSGISYEQYF. DNA for the CDR3: TGTGCCAGCAGCGTTACTAGCGGTATCTCCTACGAGCAGTACTTC. V and J are TRBV7-2 and TRBJ2-7, with 8 nucleotides matching TRBD2. Germline V gene lookup returns CDR1 SGHTA and CDR2 FQGNSA. The CDR3 totals 15 residues. V was clipped by 5 bases and J by 0 bases; unmatched bases: 6.

J is TRBJ1-2 and V is TRBV6-1; 9 nucleotides agree with TRBD1. CDR1 is MNHNS and CDR2 is SASEGT in the germline V gene. CDR3 length: 15 residues. The V segment lost 7 bases and the J segment 8 bases; nucleotides outside the gene matches: 14. The CDR3 region is CASKEPGQGIGGYTF. DNA for the CDR3: TGTGCCAGCAAAGAACCGGGACAGGGAATCGGAGGCTACACCTTC.

V is TRBV6-1 and J is TRBJ1-1, with D perhaps TRBD1 (6 bases). Looked up from germline, CDR1 is MNHNS and CDR2 is SASEGT. This CDR3 has 14 residues. The V and J ends lost 1 base and 5 bases respectively, with 11 bases between them. The CDR3 reads CASSEEGGWTEAFF. The CDR3 bases are TGTGCCAGCAGTGAAGAGGGGGGTTGGACTGAAGCTTTCTTT.

The V gene is TRBV6-1, the J gene TRBJ1-1; D call uncertain. This CDR3 has 15 amino acids. Trimming removed 7 bases at V and 4 bases at J, with 19 bases between. Germline CDR1 is MNHNS and CDR2 is SASEGT. The CDR3 nucleotides read TGTGCCAGCACCCCCGAGGGAGGGAGGTTCACTGAAGCTTTCTTT. Translating gives CASTPEGGRFTEAFF.

This clonotype has more than one count but fewer than ten. The chain carries TRBV6-1 and TRBJ2-1, with 14 bases identical to TRBD2. Germline CDR1 is MNHNS and CDR2 is SASEGT. The V and J ends lost 6 bases and 6 bases, in that order; junction bases with no gene match: 13. CDR3 length: 18 residues. The CDR3 loop is CASRTSGGAQASFNEQFF. For the CDR3, the DNA is TGTGCCAGCAGGACTAGCGGGGGGGCTCAGGCTAGCTTCAATGAGCAGTTCTTC.